This TCR beta chain was captured by sequencing in a study of cytomegalovirus exposure and HLA in healthy donors. As concerns this clone: Its antigen is currently unknown.

Overall study results and limits: Later on, analysis showed that most CMV-associated TCR beta chains appeared to be HLA-restricted. Researchers catalogued under 200 TCR beta chains as cytomegalovirus-associated.

This CDR3 comprises 16 residues. CDR1 and CDR2 from the germline V gene are SGHRS and YFSETQ. V lost 0 bases and J lost 7; bases outside the gene matches: 7. The PCR was carried out with 60 Vbeta primers and 13 Jbeta primers. Original processing methods: About 88 million unique TCR beta chains, some 9.9 million of them shared, were counted by a later analysis. Assay used: immunoSEQ multiplex PCR; TCRdb lists only in-frame clones, some missing. The DNA was the basis for D and trimming; V, J and clone size are from that table. The sample has 210,000 or so clones, approximately 82% seen once. The receptor was isolated from a woman in her thirties or forties in good health and CMV-seronegative. Input material: PBMCs. V gene TRBV5-1 combines with J gene TRBJ1-4, with 9 bases fitting TRBD1. In DNA, the CDR3 is TGCGCCAGCAGCTTGGCCGGGACAGGGCTAGGTGAAAAACTGTTTTTT. As protein: CASSLAGTGLGEKLFF.